A selection of T cell receptor beta chains follows, all from one sample in a study of tumor-infiltrating lymphocytes in primary liver carcinoma. TCRdb called the multiplex PCR reads again in MiXCR, with one record for every CDR3 protein. The table includes some 120,000 distinct CDR3 sequences, under 65% detected once. The sequencing sample was made of liver tumor tissue from sampling region 3. These receptor sequences come from a woman aged 55-69 years with primary liver carcinoma and hepatitis B virus infection. Each CDR3 is given with its conserved first and last residue. Each record gives: clone size, D gene, V gene, J gene, CDR3 protein, CDR3 DNA. D genes are given only for firm matches. Rows may omit the clone size; those that give it use once, few, many or a size class.

size: few; D: NA; V: TRBV14; J: TRBJ2-1; CDR3: CAGSPQGTSYNEQFF; DNA: TGTGCCGGCAGCCCTCAGGGGACCTCCTACAATGAGCAGTTCTTC
size: few; D: TRBD2; V: TRBV5-1; J: TRBJ2-7; CDR3: CASSLISSGAYEQYF; DNA: TGCGCCAGCAGCTTAATCTCTAGCGGAGCCTACGAGCAGTACTTC
size: few; D: NA; V: TRBV5-1; J: TRBJ2-5; CDR3: CASSLEGRGTQYF; DNA: TGCGCCAGCAGCTTGGAAGGGAGGGGGACCCAGTATTTC
size: NA; D: NA; V: TRBV11-2; J: TRBJ2-3; CDR3: CASSSLPNTDTQYF; DNA: TGTGCCAGCAGCTCGCTCCCGAACACAGATACGCAGTATTTT
size: NA; D: NA; V: TRBV30; J: TRBJ2-1; CDR3: CAWSVVEGDKRTRSSCNEQFF; DNA: TGCGCCTGGAGTGTGGTTGAGGGGGACAAGCGGACACGGAGCTCCTGCAATGAGCAGTTCTTC
size: NA; D: NA; V: TRBV11-2; J: TRBJ1-2; CDR3: CDSSPRQSENYGYTF; DNA: TGTGACAGCAGCCCCCGCCAGTCAGAAAACTATGGCTACACTTTC
size: NA; D: TRBD1; V: TRBV7-9; J: TRBJ2-7; CDR3: CASSGGDRGHEQYF; DNA: TGTGCCAGCAGCGGGGGGGACAGGGGACACGAGCAGTACTTC
size: NA; D: NA; V: TRBV11-2; J: TRBJ1-4; CDR3: CASSLAGLREKLYF; DNA: TGTGCCAGCAGCTTAGCAGGGTTAAGAGAAAAACTGTATTTT
size: few; D: TRBD2; V: TRBV11-1; J: TRBJ2-2; CDR3: CASSLSGSGTGELFF; DNA: TGTGCCAGCAGCTTAAGCGGGAGTGGAACCGGGGAGCTGTTTTTT
size: NA; D: TRBD2; V: TRBV20-1; J: TRBJ2-7; CDR3: CSARDPHRTSGVYEQYF; DNA: TGCAGTGCTAGAGATCCACACCGAACTAGCGGAGTCTACGAGCAGTACTTC
size: NA; D: NA; V: TRBV6-5; J: TRBJ2-1; CDR3: CASSCSSDNEQFF; DNA: TGTGCCAGCAGTTGCTCATCAGACAATGAGCAGTTCTTC
size: medium-sized; D: NA; V: TRBV11-2; J: TRBJ2-2; CDR3: CASSLGGMDTGELFF; DNA: TGTGCCAGCAGCTTGGGCGGGATGGACACCGGGGAGCTGTTTTTT
size: NA; D: TRBD2; V: TRBV7-8; J: TRBJ2-1; CDR3: CASSPINGRANEQFF; DNA: TGTGCCAGCAGCCCCATCAACGGGAGGGCCAATGAGCAGTTCTTC
size: once; D: TRBD1; V: TRBV5-1; J: TRBJ1-1; CDR3: CASSLTDRVGEAFF; DNA: TGCGCCAGCAGCTTGACGGACAGGGTGGGTGAAGCTTTCTTT
size: many; D: NA; V: TRBV12-3/TRBV12-4; J: TRBJ2-5; CDR3: CASSLVQLETQYF; DNA: TGTGCCAGCAGTTTAGTGCAGTTAGAGACCCAGTACTTC
size: NA; D: NA; V: TRBV6-1; J: TRBJ1-5; CDR3: CVSSDRTYSPQHF; DNA: TGTGTTAGCAGTGACCGGACGTACTCTCCCCAGCATTTT
size: many; D: TRBD2; V: TRBV6-4; J: TRBJ2-1; CDR3: CASIILAGAYNEQFF; DNA: TGTGCCAGCATCATCCTAGCGGGAGCCTACAATGAGCAGTTCTTC
size: NA; D: TRBD2; V: TRBV29-1; J: TRBJ2-1; CDR3: CSVGLAGLRDEQFF; DNA: TGCAGCGTTGGGCTAGCGGGATTAAGAGATGAGCAGTTCTTC
size: many; D: NA; V: TRBV5-1; J: TRBJ1-2; CDR3: CASSSDSQNYGYTF; DNA: TGCGCCAGCAGCTCGGACAGCCAAAACTATGGCTACACCTTC
size: NA; D: TRBD2; V: TRBV4-2; J: TRBJ2-1; CDR3: CASRQDSLAATYNEQFF; DNA: TGTGCCAGCAGGCAAGATTCCCTAGCGGCAACGTACAATGAGCAGTTCTTC
size: once; D: NA; V: TRBV11-2; J: TRBJ2-6; CDR3: CVSSPGLGTREANVLTF; DNA: TGTGTCAGCAGCCCTGGCCTCGGGACGCGGGAGGCCAACGTCCTGACTTTC
size: NA; D: NA; V: TRBV29-1; J: TRBJ2-1; CDR3: CSATTSSYNEQFF; DNA: TGCAGCGCTACCACTAGCTCCTACAATGAGCAGTTCTTC
size: many; D: NA; V: TRBV6-2/TRBV6-3; J: TRBJ2-7; CDR3: CASRDTPYEQYF; DNA: TGTGCCAGCAGGGACACCCCCTACGAGCAGTACTTC
size: many; D: TRBD2; V: TRBV10-2; J: TRBJ2-3; CDR3: CASSGGPGRADTQYF; DNA: TGCGCCAGCAGTGGAGGTCCCGGGAGGGCAGATACGCAGTATTTT
size: NA; D: TRBD1; V: TRBV6-2/TRBV6-3; J: TRBJ2-7; CDR3: CASTFRQGPTQQYF; DNA: TGTGCCAGCACCTTTCGACAGGGGCCTACTCAGCAGTACTTC
size: NA; D: NA; V: TRBV28; J: TRBJ1-5; CDR3: CASELLSGFINQSQHF; DNA: TGTGCCAGCGAATTGCTATCAGGGTTCATCAATCAGTCCCAGCATTTT
size: NA; D: TRBD2; V: TRBV20-1; J: TRBJ2-1; CDR3: CSVVRTSGTDEQFF; DNA: TGCAGCGTAGTGAGGACTAGCGGGACCGATGAGCAGTTCTTC
size: NA; D: TRBD1; V: TRBV29-1; J: TRBJ1-2; CDR3: CSVTTGGASSGYTF; DNA: TGCAGTGTCACGACAGGGGGCGCATCCTCTGGCTACACCTTC
size: NA; D: NA; V: TRBV10-2; J: TRBJ2-4; CDR3: CASSESRRWVIQYF; DNA: TGCGCCAGCAGTGAGTCGAGGAGATGGGTCATTCAGTACTTC
size: NA; D: NA; V: TRBV12-3/TRBV12-4; J: TRBJ2-1; CDR3: CASSFAGADCNF; DNA: TGTGCCAGCAGTTTTGCTGGGGCAGACTGTAACTTC
size: NA; D: TRBD1; V: TRBV20-1; J: TRBJ2-4; CDR3: CIAPGTGQNIQYF; DNA: TGCATTGCACCCGGGACAGGGCAAAACATTCAGTACTTC
size: NA; D: NA; V: TRBV11-2; J: TRBJ2-2; CDR3: CAISLHPNNGELFF; DNA: TGTGCCATCAGCTTACACCCGAACAACGGGGAGCTGTTTTTT
size: NA; D: NA; V: TRBV19; J: TRBJ1-5; CDR3: CASSTNTGWMSQPQHF; DNA: TGTGCCAGTAGTACAAACACAGGGTGGATGAGTCAGCCCCAGCATTTT
size: NA; D: TRBD1; V: TRBV24-1; J: TRBJ1-5; CDR3: CTTSDRTGYQPQHF; DNA: TGTACCACCAGTGATCGGACAGGGTATCAGCCCCAGCATTTT
size: many; D: TRBD1; V: TRBV6-1; J: TRBJ1-2; CDR3: CASSGRDRGLDYGGYTF; DNA: TGTGCCAGCAGTGGCCGGGACAGGGGGCTCGACTATGGTGGCTACACCTTC
size: many; D: NA; V: TRBV29-1; J: TRBJ2-1; CDR3: CSVGFGGTAYNEQFF; DNA: TGCAGCGTTGGGTTTGGTGGAACCGCCTACAATGAGCAGTTCTTC
size: NA; D: NA; V: TRBV28; J: TRBJ2-3; CDR3: CTSSLQTGQIRGF; DNA: TGTACCAGCAGTTTACAGACTGGTCAGATACGGGGTTTT
size: NA; D: NA; V: TRBV7-2; J: TRBJ2-1; CDR3: CASSLSAGANNEQFF; DNA: TGTGCCAGCAGCTTATCGGCGGGGGCCAACAATGAGCAGTTCTTC
size: few; D: NA; V: TRBV7-9; J: TRBJ1-1; CDR3: CASSLQGMSTEAFF; DNA: TGTGCCAGCAGCCTCCAGGGGATGAGCACTGAAGCTTTCTTT
size: NA; D: NA; V: TRBV5-1; J: TRBJ2-5; CDR3: CASRGGTLGYQETQYF; DNA: TGCGCCAGCAGGGGCGGGACGCTGGGATACCAAGAGACCCAGTACTTC
size: few; D: TRBD1; V: TRBV11-2; J: TRBJ2-5; CDR3: CVSSLSRTGGQETQYF; DNA: TGTGTCAGCAGCTTATCGCGGACAGGGGGACAAGAGACCCAGTATTTC
size: many; D: NA; V: TRBV12-3/TRBV12-4; J: TRBJ2-1; CDR3: CASSPTDAGEQFF; DNA: TGTGCCAGCAGTCCCACGGACGCGGGTGAGCAGTTCTTC
size: many; D: NA; V: TRBV5-4; J: TRBJ2-1; CDR3: CASSLVLAHNEQFF; DNA: TGTGCCAGCAGCTTGGTACTAGCCCACAATGAGCAGTTCTTC
size: NA; D: TRBD1; V: TRBV12-3/TRBV12-4; J: TRBJ2-5; CDR3: CASSGTGGDTQYF; DNA: TGTGCCAGCAGCGGGACAGGAGGAGATACCCAATACTTC
size: NA; D: TRBD1; V: TRBV12-3/TRBV12-4; J: TRBJ1-2; CDR3: CASSPGTVAPGYDYTF; DNA: TGTGCCAGCAGTCCCGGGACAGTGGCCCCGGGGTATGACTACACCTTC
size: NA; D: NA; V: TRBV28; J: TRBJ2-1; CDR3: CASTSLPSYNEQFF; DNA: TGTGCCAGCACCTCACTCCCCTCCTACAATGAGCAGTTCTTC
size: many; D: TRBD1; V: TRBV12-3/TRBV12-4; J: TRBJ2-7; CDR3: CASRYTGDFYF; DNA: TGTGCCAGCAGATATACAGGGGATTTCTACTTC
size: NA; D: NA; V: TRBV19; J: TRBJ1-5; CDR3: CASSLGRVGNQPQHF; DNA: TGTGCCAGTAGTCTTGGGAGGGTTGGCAATCAGCCCCAGCATTTT
size: NA; D: NA; V: TRBV29-1; J: TRBJ1-1; CDR3: CSVARQLKTEVFF; DNA: TGCAGCGTTGCTAGACAGTTGAAGACTGAAGTTTTCTTT
size: NA; D: NA; V: TRBV11-2; J: TRBJ2-3; CDR3: CASNFLVTDTQYF; DNA: TGTGCCAGCAACTTCCTCGTCACAGATACGCAGTATTTT
size: few; D: TRBD1; V: TRBV5-6; J: TRBJ1-2; CDR3: CASSASGTVLNYGCTF; DNA: TGTGCCAGCAGCGCCTCCGGGACAGTGCTAAACTATGGCTGCACCTTC
size: NA; D: NA; V: TRBV6-2/TRBV6-3; J: TRBJ2-7; CDR3: CASCYFLAGEQYF; DNA: TGTGCCAGCTGTTACTTTCTAGCCGGCGAGCAGTATTTC
size: NA; D: TRBD1; V: TRBV20-1; J: TRBJ1-6; CDR3: CSASTGGDNSPLHF; DNA: TGCAGTGCTTCGACAGGGGGCGATAATTCACCCCTCCACTTT
size: NA; D: NA; V: TRBV29-1; J: TRBJ1-1; CDR3: CSVGEQNTEAFF; DNA: TGCAGCGTGGGGGAGCAAAACACCGAAGCTTTCTTT
size: many; D: NA; V: TRBV6-1; J: TRBJ1-4; CDR3: CASRAGPNEKLFF; DNA: TGTGCCAGCAGGGCCGGGCCCAATGAAAAACTGTTTTTT
size: once; D: TRBD2; V: TRBV6-1; J: TRBJ2-1; CDR3: CASRNIGAGGYSKQFF; DNA: TGTGCCAGCAGGAACATAGGGGCGGGAGGTTACAGTAAGCAGTTCTTC
size: few; D: NA; V: TRBV28; J: TRBJ2-2; CDR3: CASSPPTDTGELFF; DNA: TGTGCCAGCAGTCCCCCCACAGACACCGGGGAGCTGTTTTTT
size: NA; D: TRBD2; V: TRBV20-1; J: TRBJ2-3; CDR3: CSARDPASGSPGSTQYF; DNA: TGCAGTGCTAGAGATCCCGCTAGCGGGAGTCCGGGATCTACGCAGTATTTT
size: NA; D: NA; V: TRBV11-2; J: TRBJ2-1; CDR3: CASSLAVGGVYNEQFF; DNA: TGTGCGAGCAGCTTAGCGGTAGGGGGCGTCTACAATGAGCAGTTCTTC